Below are 32 T cell receptor beta chains sequenced from a single sample in a study of beta chain features in type 1 diabetes. Every isolated RNA sample was fully reverse transcribed, so sequencing captured expressed TCRB transcripts. The assay was immunoSEQ multiplex PCR, and TCRdb's table has in-frame clones only and misses some. The sample lists 350,000 to 450,000 clones; approximately 13% were seen once. The sample comprised naive CD4+ T cells from blood. The receptors stem from a man aged 30-40 years in good health.

The rearrangement uses TRBV7-3 and TRBJ2-1; perhaps TRBD1 as D (5 bases). This CDR3 contains 16 residues. CDR1 is SGHTA and CDR2 is FQGTGA in the germline V gene. The V and J ends lost 2 bases and 0 bases respectively, with 11 bases between them. CDR3 DNA: TGTGCCAGCAGCTTACTCGGACAACGCTCCTACAATGAGCAGTTCTTC. Amino acid sequence: CASSLLGQRSYNEQFF.

This chain uses TRBV5-4 with TRBJ2-2; a weak D match, TRBD2 (6 bases). Germline values: CDR1 SGHNT, CDR2 YYREEE (reference sequence). The CDR3 spans 16 residues. V lost 2 bases and J 6 bases, leaving 17 bases between the germline ends. In DNA, the CDR3 is TGTGCCAGCAGCTTAGGAAGTGTGGGGGAGGCCGGGGAGCTGTTTTTT. Amino acids: CASSLGSVGEAGELFF.

The V call is TRBV7-2, the J call TRBJ2-3, with 8 bases fitting TRBD2. The germline gives CDR1 SGHTA, CDR2 FQGNSA. Unmatched junction bases numbered 11, after V lost 5 bases and J lost 10 bases. This CDR3 is 14 amino acids long. CDR3 sequence: CASSPQRGPRAQYF. The CDR3 DNA reads as TGTGCCAGCAGCCCCCAGCGGGGGCCCCGAGCGCAGTATTTT.

The chain links TRBV27 to TRBJ2-1; a possible D gene is TRBD1 (6 bases). This CDR3 comprises 12 residues. Germline-derived CDR1 and CDR2 are MNHEY and SMNVEV (reference sequence). V was shortened by 5 bases and J by 7 bases, with 9 bases between the two germline ends. As DNA, the CDR3 is TGTGCCAGCAGTCCCCAGGGGAATGAGCAGTTCTTC. Translated, it gives CASSPQGNEQFF.

This clone was picked up a small number of times. This rearrangement joins TRBV9 to TRBJ2-1; the match to TRBD2 covers 12 bases. Germline assignment: CDR1 SGDLS and CDR2 YYNGEE. The ends lost 3 bases at V and 8 bases at J; junction bases unmatched: 6. The CDR3 consists of 15 residues. DNA of the CDR3: TGTGCCAGCAGCGCCCTAGCGGGAGGGTCGCATGAGCAGTTCTTC. Protein: CASSALAGGSHEQFF.

This clone has only a few counts. The genes are TRBV19 and TRBJ2-1; D is possibly TRBD1 (5 bases). V was cut by 4 bases and J by 9 bases, with 10 bases left in between. This CDR3 region has 12 residues. Germline V gene data show CDR1 as LNHDA and CDR2 as SQIVND (reference sequence). The CDR3 nucleotides read TGTGCCAGTAGTAGACAGTTCGGTGAGCAGTTCTTC. This sequence encodes CASSRQFGEQFF.

The chain uses TRBV5-6 and TRBJ1-1; 8 bases are shared with TRBD1. The V segment lost 0 bases and the J segment 7 bases; nucleotides outside the gene matches: 5. CDR1 is SGHDT, CDR2 YYEEEE, per germline. The CDR3 has 14 amino acids. The DNA of the CDR3 is TGTGCCAGCAGCTTGGCAGGGGGCGCCGGTGAAGCTTTCTTT. Translation gives CASSLAGGAGEAFF.

The chain joins TRBV4-3 to TRBJ2-3, with D hard to call. The CDR3 is 16 residues long. The V end lost 1 base, the J end lost 1 base, and 12 bases lay between the germline ends. Germline V lookup: CDR1 LGHNA, CDR2 YSLEER. CDR3 in amino acids: CASSQAPEPGTDTQYF. In DNA, the CDR3 is TGCGCCAGCAGCCAAGCTCCGGAACCGGGCACAGATACGCAGTATTTT.

This clone was found once. Sequence at one end of the junction differs from germline and may be a read error. This rearrangement joins TRBV11-2 to TRBJ1-1; perhaps TRBD1 as D (5 bases). The CDR3 contains 13 residues. Germline CDR1 SGHAT, CDR2 FQNNGV. The CDR3: CASSVEGFTEAFF. The CDR3 region has the DNA TGTGCCAGCAGCGTAGAGGGGTTCACTGAAGCTTTCTTT.

This clone was counted a few times. The chain links TRBV19 to TRBJ2-1; perhaps TRBD1 as D (5 bases). V lost 1 base, J lost 6 bases, and 16 bases lay in between. CDR1 and CDR2 (germline): LNHDA, SQIVND (reference sequence). The CDR3 consists of 16 residues. In DNA form, the CDR3 reads TGTGCCAGTAGTATAGTCAGGGTGTTGATAGTCAATGAGCAGTTCTTC. It translates to CASSIVRVLIVNEQFF.

The chain uses TRBV4-1 and TRBJ1-6; TRBD1 matches at 9 bases. This CDR3 comprises 19 residues. The V segment lost 2 bases and the J segment 8 bases; nucleotides outside the gene matches: 16. CDR1 is MGHRA and CDR2 is YSYEKL in the germline V gene. The CDR3 DNA sequence: TGCGCCAGCAGCCAATGGGGCATCCGATCAGGGACAGGGTATTCACCCCTCCACTTT. This codes for CASSQWGIRSGTGYSPLHF.

About this clone: One end of the junction is discordant with germline, which a read error may explain. This chain uses TRBV18 with TRBJ2-3; tentative D call: TRBD2 (5 bases). This CDR3 contains 13 residues. Germline CDR1 reads KGHSH; CDR2 reads LQKENI. The CDR3 DNA reads as TGTGCCAGCTCACCACCGAGGGCAGGATCTCTGGATTTT. Encoded protein: CASSPPRAGSLDF.

This clone was picked up a small number of times. The CDR3 DNA follows: TGTGCCAGCAGTGAACAAGGTCCTAATTCACCCCTCCACTTT. This encodes CASSEQGPNSPLHF. The chain combines TRBV2 with TRBJ1-6; D is unresolved. This CDR3 spans 14 amino acids. Germline loops: CDR1 SNHLY, CDR2 FYNNEI. Trimming took off 2 bases at V and 6 bases at J, with 8 bases between the two ends.

This clone came up a few times. The V and J genes are TRBV30 and TRBJ2-2, with D unresolved. Germline CDR1 is GTSNPN and CDR2 is SVGIG (reference sequence). This CDR3 comprises 11 residues. V was trimmed by 7 bases and J by 6 bases, leaving 9 bases between them. CDR3 coding DNA: TGTGCCTCCCCCGGCCCCGGGGAGCTGTTTTTT. This codes for CASPGPGELFF.

This clone has just a few counts. This sequence joins TRBV7-2 and TRBJ2-1; 9 bases are a match to TRBD2. V dropped 4 bases and J dropped 4; count of bases not matched to a gene: 5. The CDR3 is 15 amino acids. Germline values: CDR1 SGHTA, CDR2 FQGNSA. The DNA of the CDR3 is TGTGCCAGCAGCTCTCTAGCGGGATCTTACAATGAGCAGTTCTTC. It encodes CASSSLAGSYNEQFF. Looking up the rest from reference TRBV7-2 and TRBJ2-1 gives the full variable domain: GAGVSQSPSNKVTEKGKDVELRCDPISGHTALYWYRQSLGQGLEFLIYFQGNSAPDKSGLPSDRFSAERTGGSVSTLTIQRTQQEDSAVYLCASSSLAGSYNEQFFGPGTRLTVL.

The chain is built from TRBV2 and TRBJ2-7; 9 nucleotides align to TRBD2. The CDR3 loop spans 16 amino acids. V lost 1 base, J lost 3 bases, and 7 bases stayed unmatched. CDR1 and CDR2 from the germline V gene are SNHLY and FYNNEI. CDR3 loop: CASSEGLAGIYYEQYV. The CDR3 DNA sequence: TGTGCCAGCAGTGAAGGTCTAGCGGGGATTTACTACGAGCAGTACGTC.

This clone has only a few counts. The rearrangement links TRBV18 to TRBJ2-1; 7 bases line up with TRBD1. After removal of 3 bases from V and 2 bases from J, the junction contained 1 base not matched to a gene. Germline loops: CDR1 KGHSH, CDR2 LQKENI. The CDR3 has 14 amino acids. The CDR3 sequence is CASSPTGPYNEQFF. The CDR3 DNA follows: TGTGCCAGCTCACCGACAGGGCCCTACAATGAGCAGTTCTTC.

Concerning this clone: This CDR3 is also generated by other DNA sequences in the sample. J is TRBJ2-2 and V is TRBV7-2; D not resolved. The ends were cut back, 5 bases at V and 4 bases at J, with 5 bases in the middle. Per the germline V gene, CDR1 is SGHTA and CDR2 is FQGNSA. The CDR3 covers 12 residues. CDR3 loop: CASSRGTGELFF. The CDR3 DNA reads TGTGCCAGCAGCCGCGGCACCGGGGAGCTGTTTTTT. The variable domain in full, completed from reference TRBV7-2 and TRBJ2-2, reads GAGVSQSPSNKVTEKGKDVELRCDPISGHTALYWYRQSLGQGLEFLIYFQGNSAPDKSGLPSDRFSAERTGGSVSTLTIQRTQQEDSAVYLCASSRGTGELFFGEGSRLTVL.

There are a few counts of this clone. The chain links TRBV14 to TRBJ1-2; D is perhaps TRBD1 (5 bases). The V gene lost 4 bases and the J gene lost 3 bases, with 12 bases spanning the gap. Germline assignment: CDR1 SGHDN and CDR2 FVKESK. The CDR3 runs 14 residues. The CDR3 sequence is CASSPPRGDYGYTF. CDR3 in DNA: TGTGCCAGCAGCCCGCCGAGGGGAGACTATGGCTACACCTTC.

This clone has only a few counts. The J gene is TRBJ2-2, the V gene TRBV27, with no clear D. V was trimmed by 2 bases and J by 4 bases, leaving 5 bases between them. Per germline, CDR1 MNHEY and CDR2 SMNVEV (reference sequence). CDR3 length: 13 residues. CDR3 loop: CASSLVSTGELFF. CDR3 DNA: TGTGCCAGCAGTTTAGTGAGCACCGGGGAGCTGTTTTTT.

The chain employs TRBV27 and TRBJ2-2; perhaps TRBD1 as D (5 bases). From germline, CDR1 is MNHEY and CDR2 SMNVEV (reference sequence). V was pared by 11 bases and J by 4 bases, with 8 bases between. CDR3 length: 11 residues. CDR3 DNA sequence: TGTGCCCCTAGGGGCACCGGGGAGCTGTTTTTT. Its protein is CAPRGTGELFF.

V usage is TRBV7-9 and J usage is TRBJ2-4; the match to TRBD2 covers 8 bases. Germline V CDR1 and CDR2: SEHNR, FQNEAQ (reference sequence). The CDR3 sequence is 14 residues long. Losses at the gene ends were 6 bases for V and 7 bases for J; bases not matched to a gene: 8. The CDR3 protein is CASRDAGRGNIQYF. The DNA for the CDR3 is TGTGCCAGCAGAGACGCCGGGAGGGGGAACATTCAGTACTTC.

The chain recombines TRBV5-1 with TRBJ2-7; D perhaps matches TRBD1 (5 bases). CDR1 is SGHRS, CDR2 YFSETQ, per germline. The length of the CDR3 is 14 residues. V gave up 0 bases and J gave up 3 bases, with 10 bases separating them. The CDR3 bases are TGCGCCAGCAGCTTGGCTGACAGTTACTACGAGCAGTACTTC. Protein product: CASSLADSYYEQYF.

This clone appeared a few times. The chain uses TRBV29-1 and TRBJ2-2, with no clear D. This CDR3 is built from 13 residues. In germline, CDR1 is SQVTM, CDR2 ANQGSEA. Trimming removed 3 bases from V and 2 bases from J, with 7 bases in between. CDR3 bases: TGCAGCGTTGACGACACTAACACCGGGGAGCTGTTTTTT. Translated, it gives CSVDDTNTGELFF.

This clone was recorded a few times. The chain couples TRBV30 to TRBJ1-2, with 10 bases fitting TRBD1. V lost 5 bases, J lost 5 bases, and 17 bases stayed unmatched. This CDR3 has 17 amino acids. Germline V gene data show CDR1 as GTSNPN and CDR2 as SVGIG (reference sequence). Here the CDR3 DNA reads TGTGCCTGGCACCAGAACCCGGGACAGGGGAAAGAGTATGGCTACACCTTC. This translates into CAWHQNPGQGKEYGYTF.

This clone occurred a few times. V gene TRBV7-3 combines with J gene TRBJ2-3; TRBD1 agrees at 8 bases. The CDR3 is 16 residues long. Germline CDR1 and CDR2: SGHTA and FQGTGA. The V gene end was trimmed by 5 bases and the J gene end by 0 bases; junction bases not matched to a gene: 7. CDR3 residues: CASSLDRGSSTDTQYF. The CDR3 DNA is TGTGCCAGCAGCCTCGACAGGGGATCCAGCACAGATACGCAGTATTTT.

This clone was observed a few times. V is TRBV7-2 and J is TRBJ1-2, with D uncertain. V was clipped by 3 bases and J by 8 bases, with 10 bases between them. The CDR3 sequence is 12 residues long. Germline CDR1 SGHTA, CDR2 FQGNSA. The CDR3 here is CASSFDKRGYTF. CDR3 DNA: TGTGCCAGCAGCTTTGACAAGCGGGGCTACACCTTC.

This clone was seen more than once but under ten times. The chain links TRBV2 to TRBJ2-3, with D unresolved. V was clipped by 2 bases and J by 5 bases, with 2 bases between them. The length of the CDR3 is 11 residues. Per the germline V gene, CDR1 is SNHLY and CDR2 is FYNNEI. CDR3 protein: CASSERDTQYF. CDR3 sequence (DNA): TGTGCCAGCAGTGAAAGAGATACGCAGTATTTT.

The chain uses TRBV29-1 and TRBJ2-5, with a weak D call TRBD1 (5 bases). Germline loops: CDR1 SQVTM, CDR2 ANQGSEA. This CDR3 comprises 14 residues. V lost 6 bases and J 5 bases, leaving 19 bases between the germline ends. As DNA, the CDR3 is TGCAGCGTCGCAACACAAGGGGTTTTGGAGACCCAGTACTTC. Its protein product is CSVATQGVLETQYF.

The chain combines TRBV18 with TRBJ2-3; 10 bases fit TRBD2. The V gene's germline CDR1 is KGHSH and CDR2 LQKENI. The CDR3 is made up of 16 amino acids. V shed 4 bases and J 1 base; nucleotides not matched to a gene: 5. DNA of the CDR3: TGTGCCAGCTCACACTCTAGCGGGGGAGGCACAGATACGCAGTATTTT. The encoded protein is CASSHSSGGGTDTQYF.

This clone was counted only a few times. The chain has TRBV7-2 and TRBJ2-4, with a weak D call TRBD2 (6 bases). Trimming took 2 bases from V and 7 from J, leaving 9 bases between them. The length of the CDR3 is 13 residues. CDR1 and CDR2 (germline): SGHTA, FQGNSA. The CDR3 region is CASSLTGGNIQYF. The CDR3 DNA is TGTGCCAGCAGCTTAACAGGAGGGAACATTCAGTACTTC.

This clone appeared a few times. This CDR3 is also generated by other DNA sequences in the sample. The V and J genes are TRBV30 and TRBJ1-1, with D possibly TRBD1 on 6 matching bases. Germline CDR1 and CDR2: GTSNPN and SVGIG (reference sequence). V lost 8 bases and J 1 base, leaving 8 bases between the germline ends. The CDR3 sequence is 11 residues long. CDR3 amino acids: CAGRGNTEAFF. The CDR3 bases are TGTGCCGGCAGGGGGAACACTGAAGCTTTCTTT. The full variable domain, its missing parts supplied by reference TRBV30 and TRBJ1-1, is SQTIHQWPATLVQPVGSPLSLECTVEGTSNPNLYWYRQAAGRGLQLLFYSVGIGQISSEVPQNLSASRPQDRQFILSSKKLLLSDSGFYLCAGRGNTEAFFGQGTRLTVV.